This entry describes one TCR beta chain. This CDR3 has 19 amino acids. This sample is drawn from a study of blood T cell repertoires in COVID-19. For the study at large: Samples of COVID-19 (acute and convalescent) were obtained from the United States, Italy and Spain. Nucleic acid was either cDNA or gDNA, and it came from T cells, B-cell-depleted T cells, or PBMCs.

Original analysis: How many nucleated cells were present was estimated from reference gene primer amplification. Assay used: immunoSEQ multiplex PCR; TCRdb lists only in-frame clones, some missing. The V and J calls and the clone size are those of that table, but D and trimming were determined from the DNA. The repertoire has around 200,000 clones, 89% of them found once; the top ten carry approximately 2.1%. Sequenced input: PBMCs or T cells enriched from blood (not recorded which). The receptor was derived from a woman between 40 and 55 years old with acute COVID-19. The chain combines TRBV1 with TRBJ2-3; TRBD2 is the table's D call and was not checked against the DNA. TRBV1 is designated a pseudogene. The CDR3, as DNA: TGCACCAGCAGCCGAAAACTAGCGGGAGTCCTGGTATGGACAGATACGCAGTATTTT. Translation: CTSSRKLAGVLVWTDTQYF.